This T cell receptor beta chain was sequenced for a study of PD-1 blockade in classical Hodgkin lymphoma. Study conclusions and caveats: TCR diversity at baseline was reported to be reduced in newly diagnosed patients relative to healthy donors. Only CD4+ TCR diversity, not CD8+, had risen significantly by C4D1.

The time point here: cycle 4 day 1 (C4D1), after 5 to 7 weeks of nivolumab. Exposure to brentuximab vedotin varied, and each patient had relapsed following autologous stem cell transplantation. Thawed PBMCs underwent magnetic negative selection to yield purified CD4+ T cells. Under best response, outcomes were complete response, partial response or progressive disease. Sequencing was performed with immunoSEQ multiplex PCR; in TCRdb, only in-frame clones are kept and a portion is missing. The sample lists 15,000 to 20,000 clones; roughly 85% were seen once. The CDR3 consists of 15 residues. The germline gives CDR1 MNHEY, CDR2 SMNVEV (reference sequence). J gave up 0 bases and V 2 bases, and 3 bases lay outside the gene matches. In regard to this clone: The antigen is unknown.

This sequence was found in a human donor with classical Hodgkin lymphoma. This rearrangement joins TRBV27 to TRBJ2-5, with 7 nucleotides matching TRBD1. The sequenced sample was CD4+ T cells from blood, obtained before the fourth cycle of nivolumab. The CDR3: CASSLTGQYQETQYF. DNA for the CDR3: TGTGCCAGCAGTTTAACGGGACAGTACCAAGAGACCCAGTACTTC.